The next 2 T cell receptor beta chains were all read from a single sample in a study of Ad26.COV2.S vaccination and SARS-CoV-2 variants. Sequenced by immunoSEQ multiplex PCR; TCRdb stores in-frame clones only, minus some. The repertoire holds 380,000 or so clones, with about 83% as singletons. Treatment reported: 15 to 20 received Ad26.COV2.S at low or high dose, single or two shots; 5 received placebo; per-sample allocation not given. Samples were taken on day 63 after the first vaccine or placebo injection. The source material was peripheral blood, sampled in a trial of Ad26.COV2.S vaccine versus placebo. These receptors were obtained from a person between 18 and 60 years old who received the Ad26.COV2.S COVID-19 vaccine or a placebo.

The table lists this clone with a few counts. V gene TRBV9 combines with J gene TRBJ2-1, with 13 bases identical to TRBD2. CDR1 and CDR2 from the germline V gene are SGDLS and YYNGEE. After removal of 0 bases from V and 5 bases from J, the junction contained 5 bases not matched to a gene. The CDR3 has 17 amino acids. CDR3 nucleotide sequence: TGTGCCAGCAGCGTAGCACTAGCGGGGGGGCCCGACAATGAGCAGTTCTTC. As protein: CASSVALAGGPDNEQFF.

V is TRBV19 and J is TRBJ2-1; maybe TRBD1 (7 bases). This CDR3 is 14 amino acids long. Germline assignment: CDR1 LNHDA and CDR2 SQIVND (reference sequence). V gave up 5 bases and J gave up 3 bases, with 11 bases separating them. The CDR3 sequence: CASSWRDSYNEQFF. The CDR3 DNA sequence: TGTGCCAGTAGTTGGCGGGACAGCTACAATGAGCAGTTCTTC.